The 20 T cell receptor beta chains presented below share a single source sample, sequenced in a study of early T cells in non-severe SARS-CoV-2 infection. TCRdb processed the 5' RACE reads anew with MiXCR; each CDR3 protein has one entry. The table has under 70,000 distinct CDR3 sequences, around 12% seen once. The sample taken for sequencing was whole blood. The receptors derive from an adult who was a healthcare worker with PCR-confirmed SARS-CoV-2 infection or an uninfected control (not recorded which).

The genes are TRBV7-2 and TRBJ2-1; D may correspond to TRBD1 or TRBD2 (6 bases each). The CDR3 extends over 13 amino acids. Trimming stripped 11 bases from V and 1 base from J, with 12 bases between. Germline loops: CDR1 SGHTA, CDR2 FQGNSA. For the CDR3, the DNA is TGTGCCGAGGGGGGCTCATCCTACAATGAGCAGTTCTTC. Protein: CAEGGSSYNEQFF.

The chain couples TRBV7-9 to TRBJ2-7; 9 bases match TRBD1. CDR1 is SEHNR and CDR2 is FQNEAQ in the germline V gene (reference sequence). The ends lost 4 bases at V and 1 base at J; junction bases unmatched: 5. The CDR3 covers 15 residues. The CDR3 sequence is CASSWGTGISYEQYF. CDR3 DNA sequence: TGTGCCAGCAGCTGGGGGACAGGGATTTCCTACGAGCAGTACTTC.

This sequence joins TRBV7-2 and TRBJ2-7, with 12 positions matching TRBD2. Trimming removed 1 base from V and 5 bases from J; junction bases left unmatched: 6. CDR1 and CDR2 (germline): SGHTA, FQGNSA. The CDR3 sequence is 16 residues long. This CDR3 is CASSLDLAGGLDEQYF. For the CDR3, the DNA is TGTGCCAGCAGCTTAGATCTAGCGGGGGGGCTAGACGAGCAGTACTTC.

The chain joins TRBV5-4 to TRBJ2-7; D is possibly TRBD1 (6 bases). CDR3 length equals 15 residues. Germline V gene sequence: CDR1 SGHNT, CDR2 YYREEE (reference sequence). Trimming stripped 4 bases from V and 0 bases from J, with 14 bases between. CDR3 nucleotides: TGTGCCAGCAGCAAGGAATGGGACACCTCCTACGAGCAGTACTTC. Encoded protein: CASSKEWDTSYEQYF.

This chain uses TRBV30 with TRBJ1-5; D unresolved. This CDR3 comprises 13 residues. V lost 5 bases and J 1 base, leaving 9 bases between the germline ends. Per germline, CDR1 GTSNPN and CDR2 SVGIG (reference sequence). The CDR3 DNA sequence: TGTGCCTGGTCAACAGACAGCAATCAGCCCCAGCATTTT. Translating it yields CAWSTDSNQPQHF. The whole variable domain, filled in from reference TRBV30 and TRBJ1-5, reads SQTIHQWPATLVQPVGSPLSLECTVEGTSNPNLYWYRQAAGRGLQLLFYSVGIGQISSEVPQNLSASRPQDRQFILSSKKLLLSDSGFYLCAWSTDSNQPQHFGDGTRLSIL.

The chain links TRBV10-1 to TRBJ1-1; no definite D call. Germline loops: CDR1 WNHNN, CDR2 SYGVQD (reference sequence). The CDR3 sequence is 12 residues long. V gave up 4 bases and J gave up 1 base, with 4 bases separating them. The CDR3 DNA reads as TGCGCCAGCAGTGGTTGGAACACTGAAGCTTTCTTT. Its translation is CASSGWNTEAFF.

This clonotype was recorded many times. The rearrangement links TRBV6-6 to TRBJ1-2; D may be TRBD1 (5 bases). The CDR3 is made up of 14 amino acids. Trimming removed 2 bases at V and 1 base at J, with 8 bases between. Germline V gives CDR1 MNHNY, CDR2 SVGAGI (reference sequence). As DNA, the CDR3 is TGTGCCAGCAGTTACGCAGGGATTAACTATGGCTACACCTTC. It codes for CASSYAGINYGYTF.

The chain couples TRBV5-4 to TRBJ2-7, with a tentative D call TRBD2 (6 bases). Trimming stripped 2 bases from V and 2 bases from J, with 14 bases between. The CDR3 loop spans 15 amino acids. Germline CDR1 is SGHNT and CDR2 is YYREEE (reference sequence). The CDR3 region has the DNA TGTGCCAGCAGCTTAGCCCCATCGGGGGCCTACGAGCAGTACTTC. Its translation: CASSLAPSGAYEQYF.

This clonotype was seen at least ten times. This rearrangement joins TRBV18 to TRBJ1-1; TRBD1 is a possible D gene (5 bases). The V gene's germline CDR1 is KGHSH and CDR2 LQKENI. The CDR3 runs to 13 residues. Between the trimmed V and J ends, which lost 2 bases and 6 bases, there was a span of 10 bases. CDR3 sequence: CASSPFGDAEAFF. The CDR3 DNA follows: TGTGCCAGCTCACCATTCGGGGACGCTGAAGCTTTCTTT.

This clonotype showed up many times. This chain joins TRBV6-5 and TRBJ2-7; a weak D match, TRBD1 (6 bases). CDR3 length equals 13 residues. Germline loops: CDR1 MNHEY, CDR2 SVGAGI. The V end lost 8 bases, the J end lost 3 bases, and 14 bases lay between the germline ends. The CDR3 sequence: CASSQGRIYEQYF. In DNA, the CDR3 is TGTGCCAGCTCACAGGGTAGGATCTACGAGCAGTACTTC.

This clonotype was seen just once. The V gene is TRBV5-1, the J gene TRBJ2-3; TRBD2 might be the D (5 bases). The CDR3 spans 16 residues. Trimming stripped 6 bases from V and 0 bases from J, with 17 bases between. In germline, CDR1 is SGHRS, CDR2 YFSETQ. For the CDR3, the DNA is TGCGCCAGCACCGGAGGAGCTATTCTTAGCACAGATACGCAGTATTTT. Translating gives CASTGGAILSTDTQYF.

The V call is TRBV5-1, the J call TRBJ1-6; TRBD1 matches at 7 bases. CDR1 SGHRS and CDR2 YFSETQ come from the germline V gene. This CDR3 is built from 15 residues. Trimming at V came to 0 bases and at J to 6 bases, leaving 3 bases not matched to a gene. The CDR3 coding sequence is TGCGCCAGCAGCTTGGCGGGACAGAGTAATTCACCCCTCCACTTT. As protein: CASSLAGQSNSPLHF.

Comments on this clonotype: This may be a read error, as it is one base from a much larger clone. This sequence joins TRBV29-1 and TRBJ2-6, with 9 bases identical to TRBD1. The CDR3 loop spans 17 amino acids. J lost 2 bases, V lost 6 bases, and 11 bases had no gene match. The V gene's germline CDR1 is SQVTM and CDR2 ANQGSEA. The DNA for the CDR3 is TGCAGCGTGGATACGGGACAGGGATTACCTGGGGCCAACGTCCTGACTTTC. The encoded protein is CSVDTGQGLPGANVLTF.

This clonotype was seen repeatedly, ten times or more. V is TRBV9 and J is TRBJ2-3, with D tentatively TRBD1 or TRBD2 (6 bases each). The length of the CDR3 is 13 residues. Germline lookup yields CDR1 SGDLS and CDR2 YYNGEE. Deletions cut 4 bases from V and 4 bases from J, with 10 bases between. The CDR3 reads CASSLRGADTQYF. The CDR3, as DNA: TGTGCCAGCAGCTTGAGGGGGGCAGATACGCAGTATTTT. The full variable domain, rest sourced from reference TRBV9 and TRBJ2-3, is DSGVTQTPKHLITATGQRVTLRCSPRSGDLSVYWYQQSLDQGLQFLIQYYNGEERAKGNILERFSAQQFPDLHSELNLSSLELGDSALYFCASSLRGADTQYFGPGTRLTVL.

Comments on this clonotype: Without the conserved terminal phenylalanine or tryptophan, this CDR3 likely stems from a read error. The J gene is TRBJ2-7, the V gene TRBV20-1; D call uncertain. Trimming took off 3 bases at V and 1 base at J, with 7 bases between the two ends. Germline V gene sequence: CDR1 DFQATT, CDR2 SNEGSKA (reference sequence). This CDR3 is 12 amino acids long. The CDR3 sequence is CSASRNSYEQYL. The DNA for the CDR3 is TGCAGTGCTAGTCGGAATTCCTACGAGCAGTACCTC.

This clonotype was counted at least ten times. The V gene is TRBV7-2, the J gene TRBJ2-5; TRBD2 aligns across 10 bases. Germline trimming cut 5 bases from V and 1 base from J; bases unmatched to any gene: 1. The CDR3 is 14 amino acids. Per the germline V gene, CDR1 is SGHTA and CDR2 is FQGNSA. For the CDR3, the DNA is TGTGCCAGCAGCCGGACTAGCGGCCAAGAGACCCAGTACTTC. Translated: CASSRTSGQETQYF. The full variable domain, completed using reference TRBV7-2 and TRBJ2-5, is GAGVSQSPSNKVTEKGKDVELRCDPISGHTALYWYRQSLGQGLEFLIYFQGNSAPDKSGLPSDRFSAERTGGSVSTLTIQRTQQEDSAVYLCASSRTSGQETQYFGPGTRLLVL.

This clonotype was counted a few times. The rearrangement links TRBV12-3 or TRBV12-4 to TRBJ2-5, with 7 nucleotides matching TRBD2. V was pared by 5 bases and J by 7 bases, with 13 bases of the junction left unmatched. The CDR3 consists of 15 residues. Here the CDR3 DNA reads TGTGCCAGCAGTCCCAAGAGCGGGGCCTACGGGACCCAGTACTTC. Encoded protein: CASSPKSGAYGTQYF.

This clonotype has at least ten counts. V usage is TRBV25-1 and J usage is TRBJ2-5, with TRBD2 as a possible D gene (6 bases). CDR3 size: 13 residues. V was clipped by 8 bases and J by 5 bases, with 15 bases between them. The germline gives CDR1 MGHDK, CDR2 SYGVNS. The CDR3 spells CASGIPGRETQYF. DNA for the CDR3: TGTGCCAGCGGAATTCCGGGGAGGGAGACCCAGTACTTC. The full variable domain, rest sourced from reference TRBV25-1 and TRBJ2-5, is EADIYQTPRYLVIGTGKKITLECSQTMGHDKMYWYQQDPGMELHLIHYSYGVNSTEKGDLSSESTVSRIRTEHFPLTLESARPSHTSQYLCASGIPGRETQYFGPGTRLLVL.

This clonotype showed up just a few times. The CDR3 bases are TGCAGCGCCGGAGAGGGGACCCAGTACTTC. Protein: CSAGEGTQYF. This rearrangement joins TRBV29-1 to TRBJ2-5; TRBD2 might be the D (5 bases). Trimming stripped 7 bases from V and 7 bases from J, with 10 bases between. Germline CDR1 reads SQVTM; CDR2 reads ANQGSEA. The CDR3 is 10 amino acids.

This clonotype came up a few times. This chain connects TRBV7-9 to TRBJ2-7; D could derive from TRBD1 or TRBD2 (7 bases each). Looked up from germline, CDR1 is SEHNR and CDR2 is FQNEAQ (reference sequence). The CDR3 runs to 14 residues. Trimming removed 5 bases from V and 5 bases from J, with 16 bases in between. As DNA, the CDR3 is TGTGCCAGCAGCCCCAGGGGGGGCGGGGACGAGCAGTACTTC. Translation: CASSPRGGGDEQYF.